This T cell receptor beta chain emerged from a study of neoadjuvant anti-PD-1 for oral cavity cancer. The time point here: after neoadjuvant nivolumab, at surgical resection. Cohort: HPV-negative, locally advanced oral cavity squamous cell carcinoma patients. Sequencing used immunoSEQ multiplex PCR; TCRdb keeps in-frame clones, though not all of them. The sample contains about 42,000 clones, about three quarters of which appear only once. Germline CDR1 and CDR2: MDHEN and SYDVKM. CDR3 length: 14 residues. The germline V and J ends were trimmed by 6 bases and 5 bases, with 13 bases remaining between them.

The chain is built from TRBV28 and TRBJ1-4, with D maybe TRBD1 (6 bases). Sequenced material: PBMCs, taken after nivolumab (anti-PD-1) treatment. This TCR was sampled from a person aged 35 to 85 with oral cavity squamous cell carcinoma. The CDR3 region is CASRIWGGNEKLFF. CDR3 sequence (DNA): TGTGCCAGCAGGATATGGGGGGGCAATGAAAAACTGTTTTTT.